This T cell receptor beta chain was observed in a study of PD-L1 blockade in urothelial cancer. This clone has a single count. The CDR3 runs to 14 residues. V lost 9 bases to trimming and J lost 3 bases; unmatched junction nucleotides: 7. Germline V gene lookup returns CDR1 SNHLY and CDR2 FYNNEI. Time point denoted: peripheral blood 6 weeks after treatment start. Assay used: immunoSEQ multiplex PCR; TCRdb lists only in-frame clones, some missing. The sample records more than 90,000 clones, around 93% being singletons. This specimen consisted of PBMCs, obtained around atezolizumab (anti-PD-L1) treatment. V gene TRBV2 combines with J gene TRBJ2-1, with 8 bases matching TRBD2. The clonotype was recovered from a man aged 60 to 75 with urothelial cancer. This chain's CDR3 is CASGSGTDYNEQFF. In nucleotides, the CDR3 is TGTGCCAGTGGTAGCGGGACCGACTACAATGAGCAGTTCTTC.